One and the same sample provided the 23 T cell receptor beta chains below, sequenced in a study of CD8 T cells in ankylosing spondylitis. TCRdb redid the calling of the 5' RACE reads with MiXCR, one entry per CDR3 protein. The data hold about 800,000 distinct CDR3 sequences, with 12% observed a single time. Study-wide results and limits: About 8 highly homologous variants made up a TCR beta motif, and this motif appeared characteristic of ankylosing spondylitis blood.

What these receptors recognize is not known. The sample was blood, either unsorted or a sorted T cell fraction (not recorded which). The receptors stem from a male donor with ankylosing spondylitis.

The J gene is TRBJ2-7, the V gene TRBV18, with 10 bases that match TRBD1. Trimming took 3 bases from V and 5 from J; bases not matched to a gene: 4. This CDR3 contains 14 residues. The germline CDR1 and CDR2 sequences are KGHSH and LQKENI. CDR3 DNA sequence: TGTGCCAGCTCACCGGACAGGGGGGTCCACGAGCAGTACTTC. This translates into CASSPDRGVHEQYF.

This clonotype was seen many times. CDR3 protein: CSAGQGWDQPQHF. CDR3 DNA sequence: TGCAGTGCAGGACAGGGGTGGGATCAGCCCCAGCATTTT. The chain is built from TRBV20-1 and TRBJ1-5, with 9 bases fitting TRBD1. Germline lookup yields CDR1 DFQATT and CDR2 SNEGSKA (reference sequence). The CDR3 consists of 13 residues. J gave up 5 bases and V 6 bases, and 5 bases lay outside the gene matches.

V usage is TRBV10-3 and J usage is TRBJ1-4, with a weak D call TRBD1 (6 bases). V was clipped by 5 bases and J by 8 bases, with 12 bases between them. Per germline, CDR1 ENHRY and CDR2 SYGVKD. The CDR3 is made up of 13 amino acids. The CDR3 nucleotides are TGTGCCATCAGTACAGGGTTGGGGGAAAAACTGTTTTTT. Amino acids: CAISTGLGEKLFF.

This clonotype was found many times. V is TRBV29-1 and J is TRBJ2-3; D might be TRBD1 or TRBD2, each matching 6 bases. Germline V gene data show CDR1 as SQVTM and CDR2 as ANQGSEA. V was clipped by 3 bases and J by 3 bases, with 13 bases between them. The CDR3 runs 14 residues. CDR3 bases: TGCAGCGTTGAGGGGGCGGGGAGGACAGATACGCAGTATTTT. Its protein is CSVEGAGRTDTQYF.

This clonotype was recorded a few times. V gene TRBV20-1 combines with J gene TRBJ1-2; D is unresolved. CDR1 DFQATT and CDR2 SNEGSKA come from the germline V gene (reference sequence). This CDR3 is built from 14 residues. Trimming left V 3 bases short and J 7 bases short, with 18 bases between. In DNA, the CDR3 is TGCAGTGCTAGTTCAGGTGCCAGCCTTGGTGGCTACACCTTC. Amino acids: CSASSGASLGGYTF.

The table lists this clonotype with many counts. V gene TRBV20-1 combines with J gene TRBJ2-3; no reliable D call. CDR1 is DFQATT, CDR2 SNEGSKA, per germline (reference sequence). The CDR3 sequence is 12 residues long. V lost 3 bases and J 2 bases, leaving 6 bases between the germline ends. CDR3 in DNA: TGCAGTGCTAGCACCTACACAGATACGCAGTATTTT. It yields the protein CSASTYTDTQYF.

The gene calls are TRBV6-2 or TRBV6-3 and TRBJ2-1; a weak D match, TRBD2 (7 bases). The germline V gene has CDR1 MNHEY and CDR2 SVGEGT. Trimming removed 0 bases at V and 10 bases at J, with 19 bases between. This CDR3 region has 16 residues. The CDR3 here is CASSYSTGGVYREQFF. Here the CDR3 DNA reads TGTGCCAGCAGTTACTCGACGGGGGGCGTGTATCGGGAGCAGTTCTTC.

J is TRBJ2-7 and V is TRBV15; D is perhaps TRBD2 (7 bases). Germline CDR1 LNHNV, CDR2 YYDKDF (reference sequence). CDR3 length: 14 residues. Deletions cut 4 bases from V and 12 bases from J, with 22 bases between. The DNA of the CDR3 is TGTGCCACCAGCAATCGCCAGCGGGGACACAGGAGGTACTTC. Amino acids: CATSNRQRGHRRYF.

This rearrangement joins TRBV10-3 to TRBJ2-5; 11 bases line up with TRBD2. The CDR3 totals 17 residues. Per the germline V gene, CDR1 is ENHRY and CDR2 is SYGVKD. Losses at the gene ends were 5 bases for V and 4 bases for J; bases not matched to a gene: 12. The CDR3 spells CAISPTGGTSGRETQYF. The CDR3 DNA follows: TGTGCCATCAGTCCTACGGGAGGGACTAGCGGACGAGAGACCCAGTACTTC.

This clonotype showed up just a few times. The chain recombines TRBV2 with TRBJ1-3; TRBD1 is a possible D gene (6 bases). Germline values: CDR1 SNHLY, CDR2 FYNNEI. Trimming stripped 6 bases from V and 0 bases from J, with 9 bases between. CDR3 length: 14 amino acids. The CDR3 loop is CASRGDISGNTIYF. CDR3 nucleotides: TGTGCCAGCAGGGGGGACATCTCTGGAAACACCATATATTTT.

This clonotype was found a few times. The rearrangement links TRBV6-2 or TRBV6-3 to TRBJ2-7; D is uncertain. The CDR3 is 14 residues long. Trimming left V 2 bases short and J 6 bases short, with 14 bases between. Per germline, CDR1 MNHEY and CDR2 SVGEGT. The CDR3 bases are TGTGCCAGCAGTTACCCCGAACTCCCACCCGAGCAGTACTTC. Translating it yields CASSYPELPPEQYF.

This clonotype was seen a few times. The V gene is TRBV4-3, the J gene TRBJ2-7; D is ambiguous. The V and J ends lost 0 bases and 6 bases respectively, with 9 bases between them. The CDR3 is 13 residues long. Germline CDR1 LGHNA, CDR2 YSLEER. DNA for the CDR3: TGCGCCAGCAGCCAAGATAAGCGCCTCGAGCAGTACTTC. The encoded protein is CASSQDKRLEQYF.

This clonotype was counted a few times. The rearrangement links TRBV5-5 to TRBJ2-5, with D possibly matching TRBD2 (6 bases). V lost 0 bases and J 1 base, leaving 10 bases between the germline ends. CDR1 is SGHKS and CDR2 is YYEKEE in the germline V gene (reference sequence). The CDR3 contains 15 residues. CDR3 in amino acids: CASSLGGGIQETQYF. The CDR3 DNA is TGTGCCAGCAGCTTGGGCGGAGGGATCCAAGAGACCCAGTACTTC.

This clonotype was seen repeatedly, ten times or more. CDR3 DNA: TGCGCCAGCAGCTTGGATGTGGGTTGGAGCTATGGCTACACCTTC. It is translated as CASSLDVGWSYGYTF. The rearrangement joins TRBV5-1 to TRBJ1-2; unclear D gene. This CDR3 contains 15 residues. V dropped 0 bases and J dropped 4 bases, with 13 bases sitting between them. Germline assignment: CDR1 SGHRS and CDR2 YFSETQ.

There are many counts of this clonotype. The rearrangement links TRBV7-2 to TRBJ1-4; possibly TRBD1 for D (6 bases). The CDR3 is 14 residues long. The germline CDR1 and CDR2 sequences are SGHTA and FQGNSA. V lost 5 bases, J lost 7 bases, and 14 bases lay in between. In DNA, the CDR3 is TGTGCCAGCAGCCTTAGGGCAGGGGTTGAAAAACTGTTTTTT. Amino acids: CASSLRAGVEKLFF.

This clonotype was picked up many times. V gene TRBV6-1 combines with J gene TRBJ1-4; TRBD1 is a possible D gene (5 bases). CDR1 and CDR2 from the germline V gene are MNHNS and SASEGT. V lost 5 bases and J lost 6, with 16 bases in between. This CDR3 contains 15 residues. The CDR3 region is CASSRTTGRDEKLFF. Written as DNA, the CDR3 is TGTGCCAGCAGTCGCACTACAGGAAGGGATGAAAAACTGTTTTTT.

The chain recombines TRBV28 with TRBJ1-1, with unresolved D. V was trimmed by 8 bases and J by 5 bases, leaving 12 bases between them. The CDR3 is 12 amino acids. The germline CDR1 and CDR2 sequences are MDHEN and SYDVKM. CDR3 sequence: CASRPHGTEAFF. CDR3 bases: TGTGCCAGCCGACCGCATGGGACTGAAGCTTTCTTT.

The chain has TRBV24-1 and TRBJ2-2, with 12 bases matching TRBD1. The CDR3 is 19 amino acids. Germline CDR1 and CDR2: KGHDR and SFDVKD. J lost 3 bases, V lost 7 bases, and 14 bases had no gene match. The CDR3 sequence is CATSEPHGGTGGYTGELFF. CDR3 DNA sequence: TGTGCCACCAGCGAACCCCACGGAGGGACAGGGGGCTACACCGGGGAGCTGTTTTTT.

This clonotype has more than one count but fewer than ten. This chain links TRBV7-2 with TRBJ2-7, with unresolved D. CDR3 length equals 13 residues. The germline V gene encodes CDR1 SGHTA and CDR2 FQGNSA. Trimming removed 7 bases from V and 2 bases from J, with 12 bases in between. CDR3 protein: CASTSFPTYEQYF. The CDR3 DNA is TGTGCCAGCACCTCCTTTCCCACCTACGAGCAGTACTTC. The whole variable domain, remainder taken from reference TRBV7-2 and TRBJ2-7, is GAGVSQSPSNKVTEKGKDVELRCDPISGHTALYWYRQSLGQGLEFLIYFQGNSAPDKSGLPSDRFSAERTGGSVSTLTIQRTQQEDSAVYLCASTSFPTYEQYFGPGTRLTVT.

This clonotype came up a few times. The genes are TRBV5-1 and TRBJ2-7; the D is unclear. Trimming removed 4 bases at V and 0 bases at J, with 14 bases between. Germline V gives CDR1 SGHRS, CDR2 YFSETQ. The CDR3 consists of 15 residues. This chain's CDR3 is CASSPLLDSSYEQYF. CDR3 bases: TGCGCCAGCAGCCCCCTCTTAGATAGCTCCTACGAGCAGTACTTC. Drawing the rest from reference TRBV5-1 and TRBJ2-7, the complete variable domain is KAGVTQTPRYLIKTRGQQVTLSCSPISGHRSVSWYQQTPGQGLQFLFEYFSETQRNKGNFPGRFSGRQFSNSRSEMNVSTLELGDSALYLCASSPLLDSSYEQYFGPGTRLTVT.

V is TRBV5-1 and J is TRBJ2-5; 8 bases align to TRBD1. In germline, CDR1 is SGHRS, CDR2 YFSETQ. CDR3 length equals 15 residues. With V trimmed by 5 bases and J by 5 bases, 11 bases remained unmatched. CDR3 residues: CASSQPGGRGETQYF. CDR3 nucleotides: TGCGCCAGCAGTCAACCAGGGGGCAGAGGGGAGACCCAGTACTTC.

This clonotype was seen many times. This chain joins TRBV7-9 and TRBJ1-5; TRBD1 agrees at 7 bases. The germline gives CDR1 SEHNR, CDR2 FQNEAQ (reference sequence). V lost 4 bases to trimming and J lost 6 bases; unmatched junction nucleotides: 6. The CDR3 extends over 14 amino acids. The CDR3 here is CASSSTGTGQPQHF. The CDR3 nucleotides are TGTGCCAGCAGCTCGACAGGGACCGGTCAGCCCCAGCATTTT.

The CDR3 DNA reads as TGTGCCAGCAGCCAGGCGGGACTAGGCCTCCACGAGCAGTACTTC. It is translated as CASSQAGLGLHEQYF. The rearrangement links TRBV3-1 to TRBJ2-7, with 8 bases identical to TRBD2. Germline V lookup: CDR1 LGHDT, CDR2 YNNKEL (reference sequence). The CDR3 has 15 amino acids. The V and J ends lost 3 bases and 5 bases, in that order; junction bases with no gene match: 9.